This record concerns one T cell receptor beta chain sequence. The sequenced template was cDNA made from the entire isolated RNA. Sequencing was performed with immunoSEQ multiplex PCR; in TCRdb, only in-frame clones are kept and a portion is missing. Of about 240,000 clones in the sample, 27% are singletons; the top ten hold approximately 4%. This record belongs to a study of beta chain features in type 1 diabetes. V was clipped by 2 bases and J by 0 bases, with 14 bases between them. The CDR3 is 16 residues long. The germline V gene encodes CDR1 SGHTA and CDR2 FQGNSA. This sequence was found in a man younger than 45 in good health. The sample comprised central memory CD4+ T cells from blood. This chain links TRBV7-2 with TRBJ2-7; a weak D match, TRBD2 (5 bases). CDR3 sequence: CASSLSALSASYEQYF. As DNA, the CDR3 is TGTGCCAGCAGCTTAAGCGCGCTTAGCGCCTCCTACGAGCAGTACTTC.